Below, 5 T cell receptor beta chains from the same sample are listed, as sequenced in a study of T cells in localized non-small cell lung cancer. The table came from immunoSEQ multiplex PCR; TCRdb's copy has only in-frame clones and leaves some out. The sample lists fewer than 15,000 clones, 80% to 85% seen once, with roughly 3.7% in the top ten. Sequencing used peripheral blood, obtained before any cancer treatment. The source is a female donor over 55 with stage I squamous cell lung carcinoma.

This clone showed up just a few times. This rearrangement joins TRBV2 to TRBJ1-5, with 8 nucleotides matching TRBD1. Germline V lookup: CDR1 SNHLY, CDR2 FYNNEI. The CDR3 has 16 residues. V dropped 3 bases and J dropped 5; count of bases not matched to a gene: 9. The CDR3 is CASSELGRGPDQPQHF. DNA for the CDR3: TGTGCCAGCAGTGAGTTGGGCAGGGGGCCGGATCAGCCCCAGCATTTT.

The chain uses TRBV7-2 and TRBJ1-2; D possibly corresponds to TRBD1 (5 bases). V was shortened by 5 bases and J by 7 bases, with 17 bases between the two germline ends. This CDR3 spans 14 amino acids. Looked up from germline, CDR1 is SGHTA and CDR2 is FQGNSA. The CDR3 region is CASSLNAFGGGYTF. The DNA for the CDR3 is TGTGCCAGCAGCCTTAACGCTTTCGGGGGTGGCTACACCTTC.

Here the CDR3 DNA reads TGTGCCAGTAGTATCGACCCAGGTCAAAGCTATGGCTACACCTTC. This sequence encodes CASSIDPGQSYGYTF. J is TRBJ1-2 and V is TRBV19; D unclear. Trimming cost V 3 bases and J 4 bases, with 15 bases left between them. CDR1 is LNHDA and CDR2 is SQIVND in the germline V gene (reference sequence). This CDR3 is built from 15 residues.

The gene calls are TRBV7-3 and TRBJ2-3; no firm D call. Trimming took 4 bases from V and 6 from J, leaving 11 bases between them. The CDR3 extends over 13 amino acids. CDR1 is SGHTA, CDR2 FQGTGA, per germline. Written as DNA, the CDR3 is TGTGCCAGCAGCTCCCAGACCGGGGATACGCAGTATTTT. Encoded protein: CASSSQTGDTQYF. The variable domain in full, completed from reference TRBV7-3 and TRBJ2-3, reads GAGVSQTPSNKVTEKGKYVELRCDPISGHTALYWYRQSLGQGPEFLIYFQGTGAADDSGLPNDRFFAVRPEGSVSTLKIQRTERGDSAVYLCASSSQTGDTQYFGPGTRLTVL.

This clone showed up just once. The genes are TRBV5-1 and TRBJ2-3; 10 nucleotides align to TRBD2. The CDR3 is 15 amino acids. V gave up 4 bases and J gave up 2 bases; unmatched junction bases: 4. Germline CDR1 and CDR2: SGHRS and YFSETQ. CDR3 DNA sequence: TGCGCCAGCAGCCGTAGCGGGGGGCTCACAGATACGCAGTATTTT. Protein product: CASSRSGGLTDTQYF.